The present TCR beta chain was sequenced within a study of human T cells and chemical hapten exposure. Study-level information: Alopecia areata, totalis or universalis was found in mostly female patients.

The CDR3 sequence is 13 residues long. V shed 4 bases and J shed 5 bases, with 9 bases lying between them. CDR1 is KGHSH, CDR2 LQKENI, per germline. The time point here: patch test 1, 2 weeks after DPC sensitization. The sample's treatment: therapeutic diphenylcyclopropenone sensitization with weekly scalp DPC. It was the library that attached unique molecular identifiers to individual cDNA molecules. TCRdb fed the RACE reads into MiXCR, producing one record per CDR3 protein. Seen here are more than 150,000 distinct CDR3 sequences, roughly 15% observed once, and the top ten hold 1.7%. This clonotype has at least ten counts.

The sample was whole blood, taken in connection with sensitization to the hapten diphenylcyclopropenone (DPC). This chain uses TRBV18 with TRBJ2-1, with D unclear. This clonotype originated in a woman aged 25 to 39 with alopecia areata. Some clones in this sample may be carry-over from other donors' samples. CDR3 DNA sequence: TGTGCCAGCTCACTCAGCCGCGACAATGAGCAGTTCTTC. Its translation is CASSLSRDNEQFF.